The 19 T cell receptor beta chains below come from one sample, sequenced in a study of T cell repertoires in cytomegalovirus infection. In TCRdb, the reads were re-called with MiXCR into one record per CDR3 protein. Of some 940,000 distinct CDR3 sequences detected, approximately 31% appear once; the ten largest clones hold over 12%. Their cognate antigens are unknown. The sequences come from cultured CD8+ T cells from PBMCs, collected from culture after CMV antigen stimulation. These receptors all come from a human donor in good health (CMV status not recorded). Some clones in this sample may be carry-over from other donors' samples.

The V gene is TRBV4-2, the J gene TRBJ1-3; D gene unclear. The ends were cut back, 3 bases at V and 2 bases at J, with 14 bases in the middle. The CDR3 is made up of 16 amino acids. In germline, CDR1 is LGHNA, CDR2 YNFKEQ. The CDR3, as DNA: TGTGCCAGCAGCCATCCCGGGGAGAAGCCTGGAAACACCATATATTTT. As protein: CASSHPGEKPGNTIYF.

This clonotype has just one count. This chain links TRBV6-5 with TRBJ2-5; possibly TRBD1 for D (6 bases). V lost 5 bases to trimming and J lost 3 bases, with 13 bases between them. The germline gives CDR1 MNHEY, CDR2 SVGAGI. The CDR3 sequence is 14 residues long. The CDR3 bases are TGTGCCAGCAGTAATTACAGGGCGGAAGAGACCCAGTACTTC. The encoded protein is CASSNYRAEETQYF.

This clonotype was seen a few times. CDR3: CASSFPRGSSYEQYF. As DNA, the CDR3 is TGTGCCAGCAGTTTTCCCCGGGGGAGCTCCTACGAGCAGTACTTC. The V and J genes are TRBV6-2 or TRBV6-3 and TRBJ2-7; tentative D call: TRBD2 (6 bases). Germline V CDR1 and CDR2: MNHEY, SVGEGT. V was cut by 4 bases and J by 0 bases, with 13 bases left in between. The CDR3 runs 15 residues.

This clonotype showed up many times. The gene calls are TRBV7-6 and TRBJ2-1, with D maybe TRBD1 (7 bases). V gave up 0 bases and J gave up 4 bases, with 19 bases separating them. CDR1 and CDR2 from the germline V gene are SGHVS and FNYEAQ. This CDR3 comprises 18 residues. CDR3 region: CASSLALWGDRGYNEQFF. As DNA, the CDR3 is TGTGCCAGCAGCTTAGCGTTATGGGGGGACAGAGGATACAATGAGCAGTTCTTC.

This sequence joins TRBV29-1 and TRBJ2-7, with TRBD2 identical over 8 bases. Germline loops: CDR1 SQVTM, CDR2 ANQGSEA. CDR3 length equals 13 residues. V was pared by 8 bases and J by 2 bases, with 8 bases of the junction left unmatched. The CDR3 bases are TGCAGCTTTTCCGGGACTAGGACCTACGAGCAGTACTTC. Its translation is CSFSGTRTYEQYF.

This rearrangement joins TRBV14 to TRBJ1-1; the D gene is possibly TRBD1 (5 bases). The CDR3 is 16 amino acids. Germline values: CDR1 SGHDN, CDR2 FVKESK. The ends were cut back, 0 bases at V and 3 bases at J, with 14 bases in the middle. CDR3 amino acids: CASSQEGVRGDTEAFF. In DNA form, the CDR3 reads TGTGCCAGCAGCCAAGAAGGGGTCCGGGGGGACACTGAAGCTTTCTTT.

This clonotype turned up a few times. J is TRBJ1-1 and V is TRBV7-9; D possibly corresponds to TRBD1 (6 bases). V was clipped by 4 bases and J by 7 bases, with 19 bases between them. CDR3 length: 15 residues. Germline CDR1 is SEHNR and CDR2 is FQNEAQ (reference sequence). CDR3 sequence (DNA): TGTGCCAGCAGCTCGAGAGAGACAGGACTGGTTGAAGCTTTCTTT. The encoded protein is CASSSRETGLVEAFF.

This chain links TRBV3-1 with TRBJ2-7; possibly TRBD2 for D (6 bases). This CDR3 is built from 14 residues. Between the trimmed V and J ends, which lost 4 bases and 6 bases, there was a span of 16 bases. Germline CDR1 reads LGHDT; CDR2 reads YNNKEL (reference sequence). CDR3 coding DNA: TGTGCCAGCAGCCTGGGGGGACTTCGCCGCGAGCAGTACTTC. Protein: CASSLGGLRREQYF.

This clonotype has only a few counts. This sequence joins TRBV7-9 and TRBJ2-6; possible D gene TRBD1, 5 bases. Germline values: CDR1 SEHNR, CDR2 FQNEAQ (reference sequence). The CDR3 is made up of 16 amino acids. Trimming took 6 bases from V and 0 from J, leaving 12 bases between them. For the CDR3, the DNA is TGTGCCAGCAGTCCCCGACAGACCTCTGGGGCCAACGTCCTGACTTTC. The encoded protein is CASSPRQTSGANVLTF.

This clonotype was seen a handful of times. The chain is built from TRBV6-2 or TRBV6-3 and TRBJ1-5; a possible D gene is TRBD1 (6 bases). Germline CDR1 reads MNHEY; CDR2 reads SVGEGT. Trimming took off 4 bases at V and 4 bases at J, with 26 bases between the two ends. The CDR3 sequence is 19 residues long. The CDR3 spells CASSFKGPTGRELNQPQHF. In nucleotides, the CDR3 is TGTGCCAGCAGTTTTAAAGGCCCCACAGGGAGGGAACTAAATCAGCCCCAGCATTTT.

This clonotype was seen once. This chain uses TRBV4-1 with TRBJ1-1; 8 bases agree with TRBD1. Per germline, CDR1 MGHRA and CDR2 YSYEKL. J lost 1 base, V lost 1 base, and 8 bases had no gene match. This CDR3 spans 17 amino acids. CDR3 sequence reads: CASSQGGGRGPNTEAFF. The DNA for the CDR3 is TGCGCCAGCAGCCAAGGGGGAGGCAGGGGGCCGAACACTGAAGCTTTCTTT.

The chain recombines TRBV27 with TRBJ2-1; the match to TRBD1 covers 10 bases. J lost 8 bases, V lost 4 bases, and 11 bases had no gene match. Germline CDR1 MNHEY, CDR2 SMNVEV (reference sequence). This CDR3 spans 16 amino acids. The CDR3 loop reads CASSSPIGTGDDEQFF. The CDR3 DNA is TGTGCCAGCAGTTCCCCGATTGGGACAGGGGATGATGAGCAGTTCTTC.

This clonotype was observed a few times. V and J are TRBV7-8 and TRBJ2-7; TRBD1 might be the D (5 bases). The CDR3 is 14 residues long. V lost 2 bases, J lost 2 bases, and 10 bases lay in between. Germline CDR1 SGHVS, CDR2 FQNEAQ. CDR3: CASSLPRAPYEQYF. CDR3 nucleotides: TGTGCCAGCAGCTTACCCAGGGCTCCCTACGAGCAGTACTTC. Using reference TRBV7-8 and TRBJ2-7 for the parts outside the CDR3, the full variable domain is GAGVSQSPRYKVAKRGQDVALRCDPISGHVSLFWYQQALGQGPEFLTYFQNEAQLDKSGLPSDRFFAERPEGSVSTLKIQRTQQEDSAVYLCASSLPRAPYEQYFGPGTRLTVT.

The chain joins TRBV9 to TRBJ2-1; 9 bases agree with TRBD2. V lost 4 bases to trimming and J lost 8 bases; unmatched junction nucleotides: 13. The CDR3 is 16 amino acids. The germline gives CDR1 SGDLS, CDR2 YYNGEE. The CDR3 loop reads CASSSPTGTSPHEQFF. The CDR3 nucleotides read TGTGCCAGCAGCTCTCCGACCGGGACTAGCCCTCATGAGCAGTTCTTC.

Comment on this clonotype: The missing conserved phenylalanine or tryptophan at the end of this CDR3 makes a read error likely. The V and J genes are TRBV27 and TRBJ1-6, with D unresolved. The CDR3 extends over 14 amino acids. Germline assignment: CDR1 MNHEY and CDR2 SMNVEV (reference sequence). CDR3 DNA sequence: TGTGCCAGCAGTAGGTCGGACGTGAATTTACCCCTCCACATT. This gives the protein CASSRSDVNLPLHI.

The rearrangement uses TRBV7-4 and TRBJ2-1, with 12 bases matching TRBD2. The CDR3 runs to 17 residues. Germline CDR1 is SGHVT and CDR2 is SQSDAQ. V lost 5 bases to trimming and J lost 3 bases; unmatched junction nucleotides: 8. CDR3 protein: CASSTQTSGGYYNEQFF. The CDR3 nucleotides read TGTGCCAGCAGCACCCAAACTAGCGGGGGGTACTACAATGAGCAGTTCTTC. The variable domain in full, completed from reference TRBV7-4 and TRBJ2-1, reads GAGVSQSPRYKVAKRGRDVALRCDSISGHVTLYWYRQTLGQGSEVLTYSQSDAQRDKSGRPSGRFSAERPERSVSTLKIQRTEQGDSAVYLCASSTQTSGGYYNEQFFGPGTRLTVL.

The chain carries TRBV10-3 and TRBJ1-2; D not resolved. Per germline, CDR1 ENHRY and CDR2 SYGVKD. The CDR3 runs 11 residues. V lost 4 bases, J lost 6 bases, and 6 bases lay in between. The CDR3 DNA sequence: TGTGCCATCAGTGTAAAGGATGGCTACACCTTC. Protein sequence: CAISVKDGYTF.

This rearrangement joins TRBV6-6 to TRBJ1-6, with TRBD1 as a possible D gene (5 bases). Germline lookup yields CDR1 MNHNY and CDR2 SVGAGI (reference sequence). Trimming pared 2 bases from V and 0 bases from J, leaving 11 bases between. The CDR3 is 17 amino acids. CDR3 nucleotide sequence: TGTGCCAGCAGTTACGGGACTCCAAGCTCCTATAATTCACCCCTCCACTTT. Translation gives CASSYGTPSSYNSPLHF.

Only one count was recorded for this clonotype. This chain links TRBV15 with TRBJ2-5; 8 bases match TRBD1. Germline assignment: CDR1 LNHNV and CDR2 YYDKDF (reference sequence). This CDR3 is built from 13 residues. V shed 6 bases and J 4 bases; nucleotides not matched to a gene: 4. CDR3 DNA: TGTGCCACCAGGGTTACAGGGGGAGAGACCCAGTACTTC. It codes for CATRVTGGETQYF.